The clone carrying this T cell receptor beta chain came up a few times. Its antigen is not identified. This CDR3 contains 13 residues. CDR1 is SNHLY and CDR2 is FYNNEI in the germline V gene. Trimming stripped 4 bases from V and 2 bases from J, with 7 bases between. About 2 micrograms of genomic DNA, which was extracted from cryopreserved PBMCs, served as the material used for the TCR beta libraries. These data are taken from a study of cytotoxic CD8 clonotypes in ibrutinib-treated CLL. Study-level points and caveats: Sampling time points were not equivalent between sustained-remission and progressing patients.

Only in-frame clones appear in the TCRdb table, and some are missing; sequencing was by immunoSEQ multiplex PCR. This sample carries tens of thousands of clones, approximately 74% of them seen once, and the ten largest clones take roughly 14%. The chain uses TRBV2 and TRBJ2-3; D not resolved. Sequences were derived from PBMCs, sampled after 12 months of ibrutinib treatment. This TCR was sampled from a human donor with chronic lymphocytic leukemia. CDR3 DNA sequence: TGTGCCAGCAGTGGGCCTTTCACAGATACGCAGTATTTT. Its translation is CASSGPFTDTQYF.